The entry below describes one T cell receptor (beta chain). These data come from a study of neoadjuvant nivolumab and ipilimumab in lung cancer. TCRdb's table, derived via immunoSEQ multiplex PCR, lists solely in-frame clones and lacks some. In the table there are approximately 35,000 clones, roughly 90% of which are singletons. V was cut by 5 bases and J by 1 base, with 8 bases left in between. The germline V gene has CDR1 SGHVS and CDR2 FQNEAQ. This CDR3 has 13 residues. Here the sequenced sample was peripheral blood, taken after neoadjuvant nivolumab, alone or with ipilimumab, at or shortly before surgery. The sequence derives from an adult with non-small cell lung cancer. The rearrangement joins TRBV7-8 to TRBJ1-1, with TRBD1 as a possible D gene (6 bases). CDR3 sequence reads: CASSLRGNTEAFF. CDR3 in DNA: TGTGCCAGCAGCCTCAGGGGGAACACTGAAGCTTTCTTT.